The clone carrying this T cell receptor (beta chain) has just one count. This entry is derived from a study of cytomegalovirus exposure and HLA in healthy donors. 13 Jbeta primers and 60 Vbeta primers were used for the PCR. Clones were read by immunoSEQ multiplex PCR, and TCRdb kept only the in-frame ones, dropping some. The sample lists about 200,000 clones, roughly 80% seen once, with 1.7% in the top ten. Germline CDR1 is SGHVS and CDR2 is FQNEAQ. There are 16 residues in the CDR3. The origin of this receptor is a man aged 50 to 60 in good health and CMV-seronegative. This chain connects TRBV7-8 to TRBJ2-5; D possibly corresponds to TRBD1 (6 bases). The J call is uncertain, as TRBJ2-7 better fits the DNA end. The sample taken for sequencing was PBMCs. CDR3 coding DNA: TGTGCCAGCAGCCTCCGACAGGCCAGGGGCTCCTACGAGCAGTACTTC. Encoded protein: CASSLRQARGSYEQYF.